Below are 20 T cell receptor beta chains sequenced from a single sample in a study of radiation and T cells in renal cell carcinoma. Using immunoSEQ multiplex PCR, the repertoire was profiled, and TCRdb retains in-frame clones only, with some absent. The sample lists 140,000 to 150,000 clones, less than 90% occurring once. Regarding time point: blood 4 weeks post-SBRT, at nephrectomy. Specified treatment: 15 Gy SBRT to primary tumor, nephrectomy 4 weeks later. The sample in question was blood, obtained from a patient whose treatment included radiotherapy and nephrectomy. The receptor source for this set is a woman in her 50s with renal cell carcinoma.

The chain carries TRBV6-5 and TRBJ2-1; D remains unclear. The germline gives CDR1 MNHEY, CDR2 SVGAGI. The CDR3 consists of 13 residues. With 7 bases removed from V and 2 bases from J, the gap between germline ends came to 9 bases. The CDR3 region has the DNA TGTGCCAGCAAGGAACAGACCTACAATGAGCAGTTCTTC. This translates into CASKEQTYNEQFF.

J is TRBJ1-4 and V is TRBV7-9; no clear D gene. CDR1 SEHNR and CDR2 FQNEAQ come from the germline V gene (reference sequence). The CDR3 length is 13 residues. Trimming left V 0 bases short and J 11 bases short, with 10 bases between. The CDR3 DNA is TGTGCCAGCAGCTTAGCGGTCAGAGCCAAACTGTTTTTT. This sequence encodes CASSLAVRAKLFF.

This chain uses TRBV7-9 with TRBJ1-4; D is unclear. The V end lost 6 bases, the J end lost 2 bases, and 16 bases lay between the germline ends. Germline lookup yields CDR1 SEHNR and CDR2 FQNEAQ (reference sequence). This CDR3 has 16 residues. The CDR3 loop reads CASRPLVPGTNEKLFF. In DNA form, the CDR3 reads TGTGCCAGCAGACCCTTGGTTCCGGGTACTAATGAAAAACTGTTTTTT.

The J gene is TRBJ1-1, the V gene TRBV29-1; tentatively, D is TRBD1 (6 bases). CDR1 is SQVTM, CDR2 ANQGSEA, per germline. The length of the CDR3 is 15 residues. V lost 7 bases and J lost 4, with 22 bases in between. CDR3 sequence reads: CSAKADEGGATEAFF. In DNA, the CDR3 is TGCAGCGCTAAAGCGGACGAGGGGGGTGCCACTGAAGCTTTCTTT.

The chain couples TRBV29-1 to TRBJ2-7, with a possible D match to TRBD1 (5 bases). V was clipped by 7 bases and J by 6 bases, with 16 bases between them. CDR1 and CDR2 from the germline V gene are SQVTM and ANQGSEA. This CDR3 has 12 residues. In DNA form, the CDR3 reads TGCAGCGCCGAACCTTCTACAGGCGAGCAGTACTTC. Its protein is CSAEPSTGEQYF.

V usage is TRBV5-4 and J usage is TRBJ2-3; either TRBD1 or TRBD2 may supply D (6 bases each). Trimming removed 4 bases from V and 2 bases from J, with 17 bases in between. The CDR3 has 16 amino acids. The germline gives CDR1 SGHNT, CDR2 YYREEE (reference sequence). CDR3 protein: CASSRDGRGVTDTQYF. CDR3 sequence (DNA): TGTGCCAGCAGCCGGGACGGAAGGGGGGTCACAGATACGCAGTATTTT.

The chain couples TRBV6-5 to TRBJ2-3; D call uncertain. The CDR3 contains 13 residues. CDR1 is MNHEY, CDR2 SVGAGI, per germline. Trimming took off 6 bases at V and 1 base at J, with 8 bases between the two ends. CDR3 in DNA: TGTGCCAGCAGGGCTGAAGGCACAGATACGCAGTATTTT. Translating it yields CASRAEGTDTQYF.

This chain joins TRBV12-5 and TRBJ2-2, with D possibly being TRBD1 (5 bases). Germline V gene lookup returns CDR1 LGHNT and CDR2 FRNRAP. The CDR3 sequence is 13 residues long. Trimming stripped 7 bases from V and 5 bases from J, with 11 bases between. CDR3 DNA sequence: TGTGCTAGTGCTCAGCAGGGTACCGGGGAGCTGTTTTTT. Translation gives CASAQQGTGELFF.

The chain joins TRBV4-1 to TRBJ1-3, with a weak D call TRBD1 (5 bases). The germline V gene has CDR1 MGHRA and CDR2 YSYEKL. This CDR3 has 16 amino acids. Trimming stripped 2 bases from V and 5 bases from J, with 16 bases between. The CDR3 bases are TGCGCCAGCAGCCAATTGGGACTAATCCCGCGAAACACCATATATTTT. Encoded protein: CASSQLGLIPRNTIYF.

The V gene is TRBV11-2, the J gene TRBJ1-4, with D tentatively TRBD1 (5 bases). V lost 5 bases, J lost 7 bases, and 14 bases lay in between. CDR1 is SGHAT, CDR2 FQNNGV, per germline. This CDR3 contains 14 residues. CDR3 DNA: TGTGCCAGCAGCACAGGAGGGGCTGGTGAAAAACTGTTTTTT. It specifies CASSTGGAGEKLFF. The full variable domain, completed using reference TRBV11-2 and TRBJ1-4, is EAGVAQSPRYKIIEKRQSVAFWCNPISGHATLYWYQQILGQGPKLLIQFQNNGVVDDSQLPKDRFSAERLKGVDSTLKIQPAKLEDSAVYLCASSTGGAGEKLFFGSGTQLSVL.

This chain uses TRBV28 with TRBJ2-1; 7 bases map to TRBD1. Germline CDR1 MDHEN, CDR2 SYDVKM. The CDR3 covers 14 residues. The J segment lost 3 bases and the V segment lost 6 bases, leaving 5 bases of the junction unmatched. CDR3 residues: CASSPGTDYNEQFF. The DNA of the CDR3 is TGTGCCAGCAGCCCCGGGACAGACTACAATGAGCAGTTCTTC.

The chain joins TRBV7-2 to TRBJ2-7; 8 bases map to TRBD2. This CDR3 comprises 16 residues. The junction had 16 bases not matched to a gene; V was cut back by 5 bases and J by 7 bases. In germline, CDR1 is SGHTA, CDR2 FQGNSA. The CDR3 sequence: CASSRDQRELRGEQYF. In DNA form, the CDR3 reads TGTGCCAGCAGCCGCGACCAGCGGGAGCTCCGGGGGGAGCAGTACTTC. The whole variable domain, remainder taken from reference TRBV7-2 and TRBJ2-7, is GAGVSQSPSNKVTEKGKDVELRCDPISGHTALYWYRQSLGQGLEFLIYFQGNSAPDKSGLPSDRFSAERTGGSVSTLTIQRTQQEDSAVYLCASSRDQRELRGEQYFGPGTRLTVT.

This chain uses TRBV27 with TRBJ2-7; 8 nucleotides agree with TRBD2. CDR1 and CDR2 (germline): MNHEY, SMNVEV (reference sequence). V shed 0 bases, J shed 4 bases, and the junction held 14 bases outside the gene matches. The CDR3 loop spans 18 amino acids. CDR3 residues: CASSLSGWTGGPRYEQYF. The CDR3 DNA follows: TGTGCCAGCAGTTTATCAGGTTGGACGGGAGGGCCGAGGTACGAGCAGTACTTC.

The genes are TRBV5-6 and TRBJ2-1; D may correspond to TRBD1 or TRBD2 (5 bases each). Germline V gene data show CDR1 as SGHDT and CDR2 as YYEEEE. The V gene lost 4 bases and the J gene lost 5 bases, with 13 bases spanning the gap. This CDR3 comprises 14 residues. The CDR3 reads CASSQPMGDNEQFF. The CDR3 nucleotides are TGTGCCAGCAGCCAACCGATGGGGGACAATGAGCAGTTCTTC.

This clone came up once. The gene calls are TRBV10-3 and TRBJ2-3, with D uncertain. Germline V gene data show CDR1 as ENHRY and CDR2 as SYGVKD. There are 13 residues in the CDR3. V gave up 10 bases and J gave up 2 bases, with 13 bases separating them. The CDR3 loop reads CATRLYFTDTQYF. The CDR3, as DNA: TGTGCCACCCGGCTCTATTTCACAGATACGCAGTATTTT.

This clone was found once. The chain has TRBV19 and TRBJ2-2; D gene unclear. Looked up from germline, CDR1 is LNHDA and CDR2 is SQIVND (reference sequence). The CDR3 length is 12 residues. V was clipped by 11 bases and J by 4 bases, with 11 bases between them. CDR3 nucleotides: TGTGCCGGGAAGACAAGCACCGGGGAGCTGTTTTTT. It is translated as CAGKTSTGELFF.

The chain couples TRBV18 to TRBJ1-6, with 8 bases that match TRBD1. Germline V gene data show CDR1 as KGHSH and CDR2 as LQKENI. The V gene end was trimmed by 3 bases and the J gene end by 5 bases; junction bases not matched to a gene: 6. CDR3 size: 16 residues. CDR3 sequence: CASSPSGGPDNSPLHF. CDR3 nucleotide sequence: TGTGCCAGCTCACCGTCAGGGGGCCCGGATAATTCACCCCTCCACTTT.

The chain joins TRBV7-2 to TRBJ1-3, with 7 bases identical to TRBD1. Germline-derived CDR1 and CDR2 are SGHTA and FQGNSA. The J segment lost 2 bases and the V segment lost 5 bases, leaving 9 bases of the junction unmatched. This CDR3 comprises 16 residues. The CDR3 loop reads CASSASGTAAGNTIYF. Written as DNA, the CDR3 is TGTGCCAGCAGCGCAAGTGGGACAGCCGCTGGAAACACCATATATTTT.

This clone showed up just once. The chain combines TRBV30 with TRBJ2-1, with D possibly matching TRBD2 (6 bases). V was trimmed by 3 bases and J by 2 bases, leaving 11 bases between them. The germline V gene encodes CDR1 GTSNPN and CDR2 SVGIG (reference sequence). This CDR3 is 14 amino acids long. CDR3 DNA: TGTGCCTGGAGGCCGCCGGGGGCCTACAATGAGCAGTTCTTC. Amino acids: CAWRPPGAYNEQFF.

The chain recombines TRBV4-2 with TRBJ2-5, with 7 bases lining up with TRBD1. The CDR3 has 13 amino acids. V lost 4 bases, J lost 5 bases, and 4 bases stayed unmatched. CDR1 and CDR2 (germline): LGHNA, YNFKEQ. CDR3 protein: CASSPDRAETQYF. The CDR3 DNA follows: TGTGCCAGCAGCCCAGACAGGGCGGAGACCCAGTACTTC.